The entry that follows covers one T cell receptor (beta chain) sequence. Trimming took 4 bases from V and 7 from J; bases not matched to a gene: 3. The germline V gene encodes CDR1 SGHTA and CDR2 FQGNSA. CDR3 length: 12 residues. Then a second PCR, running roughly 6 to 11 cycles, was carried out with a sample-barcoded 5' primer and a J-beta primer mix. Each sample yielded at least 2.5 million CDR3-containing paired-end reads. TCRdb reprocessed the 5' RACE reads via MiXCR and lists one record per CDR3 protein. Seen here are about 900,000 distinct CDR3 sequences, around 68% observed once, and the top ten hold approximately 30%. The data originate from a study of blood T cells in healthy people across ages.

This sequence was found in a man under 40 in good health. The sequenced sample was blood. The V call is TRBV7-2, the J call TRBJ1-2; 7 bases fit TRBD1. CDR3 amino acids: CASSSGGCGYTF. The DNA of the CDR3 is TGTGCCAGCAGCTCAGGGGGATGTGGCTACACCTTC.